This TCR beta chain emerged from a study of blood T cell repertoires in COVID-19. Study as a whole: T cells, B-cell-depleted T cells, or PBMCs supplied cDNA or gDNA.

The CDR3 covers 17 residues. The V gene lost 6 bases and the J gene lost 3 bases, with 20 bases spanning the gap. Authors' data handling: For nucleated cells, counts were estimated from reference gene primer amplification. The repertoire was sequenced with immunoSEQ multiplex PCR; TCRdb's copy has only in-frame clones and lacks some. Clonal size and the V and J genes are those of that table, whereas D and trimming came from the DNA. The sample lists about 150,000 clones, about four fifths occurring once. The sample consisted of peripheral blood. The receptor was isolated from a man aged 70-80 years with acute or convalescent COVID-19. V gene TRBV23-1 combines with J gene TRBJ2-2, with D possibly being TRBD1 (6 bases). TRBV23-1 is filed as an ORF, its function uncertain. Written as DNA, the CDR3 is TGCGCCAGCAGGGTAACAGGGACAACTCTACACACCGGGGAGCTGTTTTTT. Translating it yields CASRVTGTTLHTGELFF.